This TCR beta chain was captured by sequencing in a study of cytomegalovirus exposure and HLA in healthy donors. Study context: Earlier, almost 120 million unique TCR beta sequences were recovered from approximately 180 million T cells by an analysis.

It was with 60 Vbeta and 13 Jbeta primers that the PCR ran. Clones were read by immunoSEQ multiplex PCR, and TCRdb kept only the in-frame ones, dropping some. The sample records around 220,000 clones, about three quarters being singletons. Study results and caveats: Some V segments, including TRBV6-2 and TRBV6-3, were excluded as indistinguishable. As a later analysis showed, several of the most significant clusters appeared to be linked to common viral pathogens.

A note on this clone: Its antigen is unidentified.

The ends were cut back, 4 bases at V and 4 bases at J, with 10 bases in the middle. CDR3 size: 14 residues. In germline, CDR1 is SNHLY, CDR2 FYNNEI. The V call is TRBV2, the J call TRBJ1-4; possibly TRBD1 for D (6 bases). This TCR came from a man aged 18 to 30 in good health and CMV-seronegative. Material: PBMCs. As DNA, the CDR3 is TGTGCCAGCAGTGTCAGGGGCGATAATGAAAAACTGTTTTTT. Its protein is CASSVRGDNEKLFF.